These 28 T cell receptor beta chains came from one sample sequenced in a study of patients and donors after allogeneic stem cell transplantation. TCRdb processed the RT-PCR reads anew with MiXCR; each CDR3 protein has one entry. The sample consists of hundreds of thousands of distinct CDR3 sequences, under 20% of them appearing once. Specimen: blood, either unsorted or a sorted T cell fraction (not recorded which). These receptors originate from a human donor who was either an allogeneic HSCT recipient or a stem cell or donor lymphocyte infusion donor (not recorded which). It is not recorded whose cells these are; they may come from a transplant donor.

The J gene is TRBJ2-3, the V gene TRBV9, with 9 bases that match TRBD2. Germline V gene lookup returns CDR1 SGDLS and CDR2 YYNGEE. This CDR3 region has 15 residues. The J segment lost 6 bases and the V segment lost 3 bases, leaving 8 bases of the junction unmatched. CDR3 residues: CASSEGLAHPDTQYF. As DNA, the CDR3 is TGTGCCAGCAGCGAGGGACTAGCTCATCCGGATACGCAGTATTTT.

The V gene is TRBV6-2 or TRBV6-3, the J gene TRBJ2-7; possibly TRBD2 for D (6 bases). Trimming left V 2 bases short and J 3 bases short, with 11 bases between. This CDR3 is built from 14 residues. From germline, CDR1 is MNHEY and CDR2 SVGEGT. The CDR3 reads CASSYAGTYYEQYF. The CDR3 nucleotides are TGTGCCAGCAGTTACGCGGGGACCTACTACGAGCAGTACTTC.

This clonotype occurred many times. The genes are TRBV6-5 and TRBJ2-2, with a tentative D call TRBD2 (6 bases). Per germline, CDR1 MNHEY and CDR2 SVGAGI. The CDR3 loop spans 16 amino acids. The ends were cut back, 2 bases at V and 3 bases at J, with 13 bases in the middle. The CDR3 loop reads CASSYPGGWDTGELFF. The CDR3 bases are TGTGCCAGCAGTTACCCTGGAGGGTGGGACACCGGGGAGCTGTTTTTT.

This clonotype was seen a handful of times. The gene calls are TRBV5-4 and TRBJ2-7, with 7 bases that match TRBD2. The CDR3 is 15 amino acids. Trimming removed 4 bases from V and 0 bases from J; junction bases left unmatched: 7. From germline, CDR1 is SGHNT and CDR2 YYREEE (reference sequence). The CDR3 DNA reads TGTGCCAGCAGCAGCGGGACTCAGAGCTCCTACGAGCAGTACTTC. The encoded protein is CASSSGTQSSYEQYF.

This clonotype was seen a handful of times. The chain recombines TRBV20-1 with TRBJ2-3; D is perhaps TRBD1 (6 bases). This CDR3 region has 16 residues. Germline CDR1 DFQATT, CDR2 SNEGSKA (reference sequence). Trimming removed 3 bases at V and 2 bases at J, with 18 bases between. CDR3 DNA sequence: TGCAGTGCTAGGTATTCGGCGGCAGGGGTCACAGATACGCAGTATTTT. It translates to CSARYSAAGVTDTQYF.

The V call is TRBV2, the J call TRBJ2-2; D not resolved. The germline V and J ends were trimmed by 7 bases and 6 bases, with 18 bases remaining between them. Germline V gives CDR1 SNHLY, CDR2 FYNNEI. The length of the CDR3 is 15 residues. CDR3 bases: TGTGCCAGCAACCTTAGGGTTGTAGGAGCCGGGGAGCTGTTTTTT. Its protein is CASNLRVVGAGELFF.

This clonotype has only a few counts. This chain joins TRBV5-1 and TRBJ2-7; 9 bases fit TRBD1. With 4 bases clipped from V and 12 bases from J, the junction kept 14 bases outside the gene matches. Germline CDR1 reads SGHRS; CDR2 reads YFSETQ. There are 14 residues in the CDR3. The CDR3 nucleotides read TGCGCCAGCAGCCCTACAGGGGGCTGGGCTTTTCTGTACTTC. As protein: CASSPTGGWAFLYF.

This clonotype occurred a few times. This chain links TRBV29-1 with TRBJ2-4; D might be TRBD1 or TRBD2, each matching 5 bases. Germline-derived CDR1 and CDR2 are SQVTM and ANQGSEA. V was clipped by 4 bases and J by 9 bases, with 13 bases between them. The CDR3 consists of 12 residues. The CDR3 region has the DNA TGCAGCGTTGCGGAAAATGGGGGCATTCAGTACTTC. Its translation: CSVAENGGIQYF.

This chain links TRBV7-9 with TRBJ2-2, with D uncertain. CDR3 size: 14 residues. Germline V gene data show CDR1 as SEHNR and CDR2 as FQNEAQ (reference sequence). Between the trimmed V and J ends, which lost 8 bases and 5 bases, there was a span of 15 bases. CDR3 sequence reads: CASPRTIGTGELFF. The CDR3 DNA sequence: TGTGCCAGCCCGCGGACCATCGGTACCGGGGAGCTGTTTTTT.

For the CDR3, the DNA is TGTGCCAGCAGCAGGGACATCTCAGGGGAAAAACTGTTTTTT. Protein sequence: CASSRDISGEKLFF. The chain joins TRBV6-1 to TRBJ1-4, with D perhaps matching TRBD1 (6 bases). CDR3 length equals 14 residues. V was clipped by 6 bases and J by 8 bases, with 16 bases between them. CDR1 is MNHNS and CDR2 is SASEGT in the germline V gene.

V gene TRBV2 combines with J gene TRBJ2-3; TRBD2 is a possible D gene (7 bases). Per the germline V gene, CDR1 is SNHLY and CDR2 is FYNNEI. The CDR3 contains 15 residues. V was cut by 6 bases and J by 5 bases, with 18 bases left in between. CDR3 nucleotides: TGTGCCAGCAGAGCCGGGGGGCTCGGGAGAGATACGCAGTATTTT. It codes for CASRAGGLGRDTQYF.

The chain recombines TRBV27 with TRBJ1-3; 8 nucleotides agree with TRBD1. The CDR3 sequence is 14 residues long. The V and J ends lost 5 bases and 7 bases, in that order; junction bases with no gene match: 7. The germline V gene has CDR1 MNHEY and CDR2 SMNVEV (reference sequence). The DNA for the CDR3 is TGTGCCAGCAGTCTAGGACAGGGTTGGAACACCATATATTTT. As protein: CASSLGQGWNTIYF.

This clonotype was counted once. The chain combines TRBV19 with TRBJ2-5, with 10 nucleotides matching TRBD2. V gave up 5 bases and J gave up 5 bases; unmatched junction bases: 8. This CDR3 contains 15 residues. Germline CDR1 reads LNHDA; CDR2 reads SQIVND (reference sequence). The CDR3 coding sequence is TGTGCCAGTAGTGATCCTAGCGGGAGTACTGAGACCCAGTACTTC. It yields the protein CASSDPSGSTETQYF.

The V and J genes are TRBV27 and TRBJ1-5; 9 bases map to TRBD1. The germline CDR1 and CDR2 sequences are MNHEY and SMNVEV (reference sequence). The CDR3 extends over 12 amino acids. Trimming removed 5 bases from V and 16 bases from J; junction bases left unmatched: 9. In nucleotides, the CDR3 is TGTGCCAGCAGTCGCCGGGACAGGGTGTTACATTTT. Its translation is CASSRRDRVLHF.

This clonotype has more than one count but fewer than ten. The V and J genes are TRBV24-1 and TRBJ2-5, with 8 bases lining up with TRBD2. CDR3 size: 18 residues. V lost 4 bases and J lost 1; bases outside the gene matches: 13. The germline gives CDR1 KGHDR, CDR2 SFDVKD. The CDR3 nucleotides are TGTGCCACCAGTGACCTACAAAAAGCGGGGGCCTTCCAAGAGACCCAGTACTTC. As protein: CATSDLQKAGAFQETQYF.

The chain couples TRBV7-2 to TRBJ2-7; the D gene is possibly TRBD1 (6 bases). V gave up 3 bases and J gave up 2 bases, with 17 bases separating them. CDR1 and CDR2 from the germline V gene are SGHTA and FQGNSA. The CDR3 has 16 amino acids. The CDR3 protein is CASSLGAGEVPYEQYF. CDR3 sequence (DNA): TGTGCCAGCAGCTTGGGGGCAGGGGAAGTACCCTACGAGCAGTACTTC.

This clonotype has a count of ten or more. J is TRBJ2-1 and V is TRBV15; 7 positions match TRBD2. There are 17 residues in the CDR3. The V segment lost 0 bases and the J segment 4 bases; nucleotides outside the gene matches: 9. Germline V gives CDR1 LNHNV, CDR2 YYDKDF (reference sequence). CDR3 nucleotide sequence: TGTGCCACCAGCAGAGATGGGACTAAAGCCGATTACAATGAGCAGTTCTTC. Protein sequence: CATSRDGTKADYNEQFF.

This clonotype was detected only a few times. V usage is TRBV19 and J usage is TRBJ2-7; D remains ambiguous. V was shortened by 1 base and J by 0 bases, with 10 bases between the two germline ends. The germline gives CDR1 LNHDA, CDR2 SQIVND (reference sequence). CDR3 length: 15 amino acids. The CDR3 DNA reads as TGTGCCAGTAGTATAGGCGGATTAAGCTCCTACGAGCAGTACTTC. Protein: CASSIGGLSSYEQYF.

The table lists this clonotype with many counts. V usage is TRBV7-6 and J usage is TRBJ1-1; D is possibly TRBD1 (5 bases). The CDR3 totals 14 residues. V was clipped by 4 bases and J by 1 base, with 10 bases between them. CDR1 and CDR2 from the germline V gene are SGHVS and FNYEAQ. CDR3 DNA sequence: TGTGCCAGCAGCTCCCTTGGGGGGAACACTGAAGCTTTCTTT. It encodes CASSSLGGNTEAFF.

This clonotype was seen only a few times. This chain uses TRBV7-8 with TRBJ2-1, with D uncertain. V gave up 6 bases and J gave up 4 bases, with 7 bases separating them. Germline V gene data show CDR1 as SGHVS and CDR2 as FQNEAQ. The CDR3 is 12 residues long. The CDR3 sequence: CASSFTYNEQFF. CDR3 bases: TGTGCCAGCAGTTTCACATACAATGAGCAGTTCTTC.

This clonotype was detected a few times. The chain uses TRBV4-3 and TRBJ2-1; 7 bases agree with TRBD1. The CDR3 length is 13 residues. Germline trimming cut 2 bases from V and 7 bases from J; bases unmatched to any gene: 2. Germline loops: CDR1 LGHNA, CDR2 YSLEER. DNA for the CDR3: TGCGCCAGCAGCCAAAGACAGGGAAATGAGCAGTTCTTC. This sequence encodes CASSQRQGNEQFF.

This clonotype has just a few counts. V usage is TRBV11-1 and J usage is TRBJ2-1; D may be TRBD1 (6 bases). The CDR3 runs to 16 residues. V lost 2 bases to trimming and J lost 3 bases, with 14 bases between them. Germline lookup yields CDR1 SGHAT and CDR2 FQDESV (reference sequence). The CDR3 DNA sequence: TGTGCCAGCAGCTTACGGGACATACCGCTCTACAATGAGCAGTTCTTC. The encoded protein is CASSLRDIPLYNEQFF.

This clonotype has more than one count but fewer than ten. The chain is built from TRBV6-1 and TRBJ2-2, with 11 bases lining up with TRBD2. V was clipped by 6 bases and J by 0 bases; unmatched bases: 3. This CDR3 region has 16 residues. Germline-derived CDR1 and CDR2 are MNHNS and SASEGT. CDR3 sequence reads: CASRLAGGANTGELFF. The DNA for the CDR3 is TGTGCCAGCAGATTAGCGGGAGGGGCGAACACCGGGGAGCTGTTTTTT.

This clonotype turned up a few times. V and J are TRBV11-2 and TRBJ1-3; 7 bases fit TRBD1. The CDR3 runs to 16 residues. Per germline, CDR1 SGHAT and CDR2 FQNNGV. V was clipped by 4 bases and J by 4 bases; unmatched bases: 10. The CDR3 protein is CASSSVQGPTGNTIYF. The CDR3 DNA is TGTGCCAGCAGCTCGGTACAGGGGCCCACCGGAAACACCATATATTTT.

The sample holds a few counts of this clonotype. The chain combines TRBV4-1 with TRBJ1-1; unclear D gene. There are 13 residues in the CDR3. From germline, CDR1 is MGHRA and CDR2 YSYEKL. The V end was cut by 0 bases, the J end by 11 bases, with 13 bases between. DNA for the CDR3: TGCGCCAGCAGCCAAGAAAACTTCCTGGGGGCTTTCTTT. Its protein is CASSQENFLGAFF.

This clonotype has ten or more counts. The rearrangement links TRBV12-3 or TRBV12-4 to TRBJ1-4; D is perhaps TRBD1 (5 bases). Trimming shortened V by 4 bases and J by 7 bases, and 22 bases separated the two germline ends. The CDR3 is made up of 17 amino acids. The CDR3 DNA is TGTGCCAGCAGTTGGACCAGGCCGGGACTAGTGGGTGAAAAACTGTTTTTT. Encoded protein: CASSWTRPGLVGEKLFF.

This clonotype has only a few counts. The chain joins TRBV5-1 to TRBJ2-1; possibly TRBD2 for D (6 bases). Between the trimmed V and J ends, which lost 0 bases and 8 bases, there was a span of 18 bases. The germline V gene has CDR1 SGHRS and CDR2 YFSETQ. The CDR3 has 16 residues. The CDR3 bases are TGCGCCAGCAGCTTGGCCGGAGCGGGCTCAACGCATGAGCAGTTCTTC. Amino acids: CASSLAGAGSTHEQFF. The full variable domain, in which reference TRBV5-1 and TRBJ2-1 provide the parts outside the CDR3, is KAGVTQTPRYLIKTRGQQVTLSCSPISGHRSVSWYQQTPGQGLQFLFEYFSETQRNKGNFPGRFSGRQFSNSRSEMNVSTLELGDSALYLCASSLAGAGSTHEQFFGPGTRLTVL.

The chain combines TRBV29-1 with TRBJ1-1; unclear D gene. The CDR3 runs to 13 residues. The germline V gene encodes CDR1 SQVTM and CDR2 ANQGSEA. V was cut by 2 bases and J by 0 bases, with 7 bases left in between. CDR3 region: CSVEKVLNTEAFF. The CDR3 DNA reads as TGCAGCGTTGAAAAAGTCCTGAACACTGAAGCTTTCTTT.